The clone carrying this T cell receptor beta chain was counted only a few times. What it binds is not known. Using constant-segment primers, 5'RACE produced TCR alpha and TCR beta cDNA libraries carrying sample barcodes and UMIs. TCRdb reprocessed the 5' RACE reads via MiXCR and lists one record per CDR3 protein. The data contain a few hundred thousand distinct CDR3 sequences, about 17% of them singletons. The data were obtained in a study of T-cell memory formation after mild COVID-19. Study results and caveats: Day 15 to 85 contracting clones showed balanced CD4/CD8; later expanders leaned CD4+. The appearance of some responding clones in pre-infection memory suggested that cross-reactive memory joined. CD4+ clones that contracted lay mainly in CM and EM; CD8+ ones lay in EMRA.

Sequencing was carried out using PBMCs or a T cell subset sorted from them (not recorded which). The receptor's source is a man between 18 and 29 years old who had mild COVID-19 (a few samples of this study predate the infection). Cell type and time point are not known.

As DNA, the CDR3 is TGTGCCACCAGTGCGACTAGCGGGAATGAGCAGTTCTTC. It yields the protein CATSATSGNEQFF. The rearrangement links TRBV24-1 to TRBJ2-1, with 10 positions matching TRBD2. Germline trimming cut 5 bases from V and 7 bases from J; bases unmatched to any gene: 1. Germline lookup yields CDR1 KGHDR and CDR2 SFDVKD. This CDR3 spans 13 amino acids.